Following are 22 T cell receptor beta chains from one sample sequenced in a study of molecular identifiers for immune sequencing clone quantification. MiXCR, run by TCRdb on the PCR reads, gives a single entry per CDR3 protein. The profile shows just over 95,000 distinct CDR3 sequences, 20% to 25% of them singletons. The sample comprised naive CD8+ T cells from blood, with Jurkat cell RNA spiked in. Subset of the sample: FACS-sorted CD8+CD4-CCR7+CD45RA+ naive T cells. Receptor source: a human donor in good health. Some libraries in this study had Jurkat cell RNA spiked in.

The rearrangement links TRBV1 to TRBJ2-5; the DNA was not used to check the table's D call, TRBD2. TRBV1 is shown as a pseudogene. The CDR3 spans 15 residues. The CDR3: CTSRPGTSGMKSEYF. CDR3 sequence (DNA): TGCACGAGCAGACCCGGGACTAGCGGGATGAAGAGCGAGTACTTC.

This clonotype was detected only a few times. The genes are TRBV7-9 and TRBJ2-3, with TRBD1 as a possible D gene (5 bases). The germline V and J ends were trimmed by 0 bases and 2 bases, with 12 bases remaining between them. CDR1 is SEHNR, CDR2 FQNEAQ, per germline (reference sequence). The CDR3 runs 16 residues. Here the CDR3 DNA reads TGTGCCAGCAGCTTAGCCCAGGGCGTCCTCACAGATACGCAGTATTTT. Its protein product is CASSLAQGVLTDTQYF.

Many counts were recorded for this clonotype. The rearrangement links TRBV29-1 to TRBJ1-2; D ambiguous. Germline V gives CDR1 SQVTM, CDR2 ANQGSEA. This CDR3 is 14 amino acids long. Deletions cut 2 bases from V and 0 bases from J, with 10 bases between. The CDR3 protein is CSVEKTEANYGYTF. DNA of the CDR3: TGCAGCGTTGAAAAAACAGAAGCTAACTATGGCTACACCTTC. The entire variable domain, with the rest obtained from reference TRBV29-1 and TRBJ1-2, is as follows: SAVISQKPSRDICQRGTSLTIQCQVDSQVTMMFWYRQQPGQSLTLIATANQGSEATYESGFVIDKFPISRPNLTFSTLTVSNMSPEDSSIYLCSVEKTEANYGYTFGSGTRLTVV.

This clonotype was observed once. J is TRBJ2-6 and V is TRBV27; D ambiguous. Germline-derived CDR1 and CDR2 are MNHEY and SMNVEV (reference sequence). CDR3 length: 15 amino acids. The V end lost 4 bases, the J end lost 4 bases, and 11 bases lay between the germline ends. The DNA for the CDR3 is TGTGCCAGCAGTTCCGTGGGCCTCGGGGCCAACGTCCTGACTTTC. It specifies CASSSVGLGANVLTF.

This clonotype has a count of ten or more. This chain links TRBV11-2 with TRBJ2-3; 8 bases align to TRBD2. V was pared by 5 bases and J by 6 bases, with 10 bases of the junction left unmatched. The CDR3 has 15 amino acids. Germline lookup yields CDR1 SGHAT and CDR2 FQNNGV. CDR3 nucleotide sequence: TGTGCCAGCAGCCCAGGCCGGGGGGGCCTGGATACGCAGTATTTT. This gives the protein CASSPGRGGLDTQYF. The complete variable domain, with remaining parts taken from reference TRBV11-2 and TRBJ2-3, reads EAGVAQSPRYKIIEKRQSVAFWCNPISGHATLYWYQQILGQGPKLLIQFQNNGVVDDSQLPKDRFSAERLKGVDSTLKIQPAKLEDSAVYLCASSPGRGGLDTQYFGPGTRLTVL.

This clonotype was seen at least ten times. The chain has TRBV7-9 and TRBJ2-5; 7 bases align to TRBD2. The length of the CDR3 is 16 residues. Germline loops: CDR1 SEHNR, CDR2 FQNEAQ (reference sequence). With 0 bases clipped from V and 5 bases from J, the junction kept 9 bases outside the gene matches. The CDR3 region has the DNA TGTGCCAGCAGCTTAGCGTACGGGGGGTACGTCGAGACCCAGTACTTC. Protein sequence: CASSLAYGGYVETQYF.

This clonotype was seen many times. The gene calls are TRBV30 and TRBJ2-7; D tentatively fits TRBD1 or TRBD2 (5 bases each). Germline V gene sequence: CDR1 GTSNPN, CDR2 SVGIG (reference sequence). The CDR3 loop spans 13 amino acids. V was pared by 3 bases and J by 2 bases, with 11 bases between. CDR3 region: CAWSVGDAYEQYF. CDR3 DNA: TGTGCCTGGAGCGTCGGGGACGCCTACGAGCAGTACTTC.

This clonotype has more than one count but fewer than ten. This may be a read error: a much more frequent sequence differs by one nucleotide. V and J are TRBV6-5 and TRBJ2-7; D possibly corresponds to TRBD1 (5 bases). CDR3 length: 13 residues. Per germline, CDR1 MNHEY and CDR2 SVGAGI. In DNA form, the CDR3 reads TGTGCCAGCAGTTTACTAAGGGGTTACGAGCGGTACTTC. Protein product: CASSLLRGYERYF.

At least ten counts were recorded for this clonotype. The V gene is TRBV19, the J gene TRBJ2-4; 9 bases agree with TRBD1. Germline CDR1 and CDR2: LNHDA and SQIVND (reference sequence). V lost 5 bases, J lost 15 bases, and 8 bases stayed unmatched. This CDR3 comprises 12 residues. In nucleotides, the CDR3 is TGTGCCAGTAGTGCCTACAGGGGGCGGCCGTACTTC. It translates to CASSAYRGRPYF.

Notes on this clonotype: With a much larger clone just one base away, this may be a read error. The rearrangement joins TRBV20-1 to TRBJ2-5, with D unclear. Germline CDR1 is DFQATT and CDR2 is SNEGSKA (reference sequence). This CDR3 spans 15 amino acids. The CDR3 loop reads CSASSPLSGRETRYF. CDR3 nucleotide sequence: TGCAGTGCTAGTTCCCCTTTGAGTGGTCGAGAGACCCGGTACTTC.

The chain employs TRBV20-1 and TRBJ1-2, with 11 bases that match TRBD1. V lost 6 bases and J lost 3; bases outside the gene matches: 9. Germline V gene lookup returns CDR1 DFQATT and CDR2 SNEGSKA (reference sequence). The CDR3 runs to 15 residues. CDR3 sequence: CSARPPGQGDYGYTF. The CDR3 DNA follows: TGCAGTGCCCGCCCCCCGGGACAGGGGGACTATGGCTACACCTTC.

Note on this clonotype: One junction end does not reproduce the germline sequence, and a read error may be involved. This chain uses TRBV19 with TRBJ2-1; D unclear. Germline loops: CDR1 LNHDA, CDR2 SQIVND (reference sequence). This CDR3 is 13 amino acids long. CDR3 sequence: CASSTTSYNEQFF. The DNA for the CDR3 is TGTGCCAGCAGTACCACCTCCTACAATGAGCAGTTCTTC.

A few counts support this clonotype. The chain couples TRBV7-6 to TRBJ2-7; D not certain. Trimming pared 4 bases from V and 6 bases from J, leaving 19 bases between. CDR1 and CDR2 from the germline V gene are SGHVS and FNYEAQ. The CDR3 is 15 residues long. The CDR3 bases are TGTGCCAGCAGCTCTGAATTGGGTCCCCCAGGCGAGCAGTACTTC. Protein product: CASSSELGPPGEQYF.

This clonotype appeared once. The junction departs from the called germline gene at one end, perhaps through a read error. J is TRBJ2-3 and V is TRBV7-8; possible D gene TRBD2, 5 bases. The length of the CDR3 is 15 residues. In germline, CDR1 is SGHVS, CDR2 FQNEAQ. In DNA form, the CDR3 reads TGTGCCGGCAGCCCGATGTGGGGAGGCACAGATACGCAGTATTTT. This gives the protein CAGSPMWGGTDTQYF.

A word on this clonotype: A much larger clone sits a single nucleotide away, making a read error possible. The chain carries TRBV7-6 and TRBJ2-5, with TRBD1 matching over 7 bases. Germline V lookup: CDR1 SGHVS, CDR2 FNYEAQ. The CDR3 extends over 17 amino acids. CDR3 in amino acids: CAGSLGRAQGDQETQYF. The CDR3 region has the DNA TGTGCCGGCAGCTTAGGACGGGCCCAGGGGGATCAAGAGACCCAGTACTTC.

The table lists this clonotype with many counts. CDR3 bases: TGTGCCAGCAGTTTAGGGACAGGGGGTCTAGGTGGGACCCAGTACTTC. It encodes CASSLGTGGLGGTQYF. The V call is TRBV12-3 or TRBV12-4, the J call TRBJ2-5; 10 nucleotides line up with TRBD1. V shed 1 base and J 7 bases; nucleotides not matched to a gene: 9. The CDR3 totals 16 residues.

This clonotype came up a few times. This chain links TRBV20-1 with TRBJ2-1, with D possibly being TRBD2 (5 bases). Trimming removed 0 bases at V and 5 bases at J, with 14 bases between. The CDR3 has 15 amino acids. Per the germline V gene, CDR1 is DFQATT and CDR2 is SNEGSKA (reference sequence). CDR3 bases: TGCAGTGCTAGAGACGGTGGGAGCGCAGACAATGAGCAGTTCTTC. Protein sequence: CSARDGGSADNEQFF.

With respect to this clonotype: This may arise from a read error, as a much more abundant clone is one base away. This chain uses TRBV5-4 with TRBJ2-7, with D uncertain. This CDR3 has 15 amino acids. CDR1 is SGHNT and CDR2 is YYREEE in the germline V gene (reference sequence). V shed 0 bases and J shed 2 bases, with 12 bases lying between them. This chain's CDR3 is CASSLVENLAYEQYF. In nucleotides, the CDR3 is TGTGCCAGCAGCTTGGTGGAGAACCTTGCCTACGAGCAGTACTTC.

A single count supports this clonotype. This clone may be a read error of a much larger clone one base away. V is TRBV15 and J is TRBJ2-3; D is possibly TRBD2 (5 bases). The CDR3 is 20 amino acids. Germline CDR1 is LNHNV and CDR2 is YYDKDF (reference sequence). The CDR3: CAASRVPVLLGNPSTDTQYF. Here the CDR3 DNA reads TGTGCCGCCAGCAGAGTCCCGGTACTACTAGGAAATCCTAGCACAGATACGCAGTATTTT.

The CDR3 DNA follows: TGTGCCAGCAGCTCCCCTCAGATTTCCTACGAGCAGTACTTC. It yields the protein CASSSPQISYEQYF. This rearrangement joins TRBV13 to TRBJ2-7; D is unclear. CDR3 length: 14 amino acids. V lost 4 bases, J lost 1 base, and 11 bases lay in between. CDR1 and CDR2 from the germline V gene are PRHDT and FYEKMQ (reference sequence).

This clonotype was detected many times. CDR3 DNA sequence: TGTGCCAGCAGCTTACGGACAGATTCTAACTATGGCTACACCTTC. As protein: CASSLRTDSNYGYTF. The rearrangement joins TRBV5-8 to TRBJ1-2; tentatively, D is TRBD1 (6 bases). From germline, CDR1 is SGHTS and CDR2 YDEGEE. The V gene lost 2 bases and the J gene lost 0 bases, with 11 bases spanning the gap. This CDR3 has 15 amino acids.

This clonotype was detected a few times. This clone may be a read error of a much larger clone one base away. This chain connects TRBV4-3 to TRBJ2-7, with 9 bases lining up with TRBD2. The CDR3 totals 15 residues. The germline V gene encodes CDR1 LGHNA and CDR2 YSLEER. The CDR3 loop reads CASSHGTSTLYGQYF. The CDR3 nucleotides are TGCGCCAGCAGCCACGGGACTAGCACCCTCTACGGGCAGTACTTC.